This note documents a single T cell receptor beta chain sequence. Its target is unknown. The data originate from a study of T cell responses to AZD1222 COVID-19 vaccine. Study-level points and caveats: At baseline, just five to seven AZD1222 recipients tested seropositive.

Trimming removed 0 bases at V and 1 base at J, with 8 bases between. The CDR3 contains 15 residues. CDR1 is SGHRS and CDR2 is YFSETQ in the germline V gene. Doses given second, at about 4 or about 12 weeks, were pooled. Assay: immunoSEQ multiplex PCR; the TCRdb copy retains only in-frame clones and omits some. The table shows around 110,000 clones, with about 90% occurring only once. The sample here was peripheral blood, taken 28 days after the second AZD1222 dose. This TCR came from an adult who received the AZD1222 COVID-19 vaccine. The chain employs TRBV5-1 and TRBJ1-3; the D gene is possibly TRBD1 (5 bases). For the CDR3, the DNA is TGCGCCAGCAGCTTGGTGGGGGGTTCTGGAAACACCATATATTTT. Encoded protein: CASSLVGGSGNTIYF.